The 16 T cell receptor beta chains below all came from one sample that was sequenced in a study of T cells in Graves' hyperthyroidism and ophthalmopathy. Researchers took RNA transcripts and amplified the TCR beta CDR3 regions from them. HTBI primers were the set used in a first-round RT-PCR of the TCR CDR3. One entry per CDR3 protein, called by TCRdb with MiXCR from the multiplex PCR reads. The sample consists of about 420,000 distinct CDR3 sequences, roughly 15% of them appearing once. Sequencing was carried out using blood. The receptor source for this set is a woman between 18 and 29 years old with Graves' hyperthyroidism.

The chain combines TRBV4-1 with TRBJ2-1; D possibly corresponds to TRBD1 (6 bases). CDR3 size: 14 residues. V was pared by 1 base and J by 5 bases, with 9 bases between. The germline CDR1 and CDR2 sequences are MGHRA and YSYEKL. The DNA for the CDR3 is TGCGCCAGCAGCCAAGGGACAGCTGACAATGAGCAGTTCTTC. Translated: CASSQGTADNEQFF.

The chain combines TRBV6-5 with TRBJ2-5; no reliable D call. The CDR3 is 14 amino acids. Trimming stripped 0 bases from V and 8 bases from J, with 13 bases between. Looked up from germline, CDR1 is MNHEY and CDR2 is SVGAGI. The CDR3 region is CASSYSTPKRTQYF. CDR3 nucleotide sequence: TGTGCCAGCAGTTACTCGACACCCAAGAGAACCCAGTACTTC.

This clonotype was observed many times. This rearrangement joins TRBV28 to TRBJ2-7; 7 bases match TRBD1. V lost 2 bases to trimming and J lost 5 bases; unmatched junction nucleotides: 6. Germline CDR1 and CDR2: MDHEN and SYDVKM. The CDR3 has 14 residues. The DNA of the CDR3 is TGTGCCAGCAGTTTACCTAGACAGGGTCACGAGCAGTACTTC. It specifies CASSLPRQGHEQYF.

This clonotype showed up many times. This chain connects TRBV11-2 to TRBJ2-7, with 8 nucleotides matching TRBD2. The V gene's germline CDR1 is SGHAT and CDR2 FQNNGV. The CDR3 extends over 16 amino acids. V trimming: 6 bases; J trimming: 2 bases; junction bases outside the gene matches: 12. CDR3 DNA: TGTGCCAGCAGACGGGAGGGTGGGACGTTCCCCTACGAGCAGTACTTC. This encodes CASRREGGTFPYEQYF.

This clonotype came up a few times. This chain joins TRBV4-1 and TRBJ2-2; D uncertain. The CDR3 runs 14 residues. V lost 5 bases and J lost 5, with 12 bases in between. Germline CDR1 MGHRA, CDR2 YSYEKL. DNA for the CDR3: TGCGCCAGCAGCTACGGCGGAATAACCGGGGAGCTGTTTTTT. Protein sequence: CASSYGGITGELFF.

This clonotype was counted only a few times. This sequence joins TRBV18 and TRBJ2-5; 9 bases align to TRBD2. The ends lost 5 bases at V and 2 bases at J; junction bases unmatched: 6. This CDR3 has 15 residues. From germline, CDR1 is KGHSH and CDR2 LQKENI. The CDR3 bases are TGTGCCAGCTCATCCCAGCGGGGGGCACAAGAGACCCAGTACTTC. Translated, it gives CASSSQRGAQETQYF.

This chain connects TRBV7-2 to TRBJ1-1, with D maybe TRBD1 (5 bases). The germline CDR1 and CDR2 sequences are SGHTA and FQGNSA. CDR3 length: 16 amino acids. V was clipped by 5 bases and J by 0 bases, with 16 bases between them. CDR3 nucleotide sequence: TGTGCCAGCAGCATACCCGGGAACAGGCTGAACACTGAAGCTTTCTTT. It encodes CASSIPGNRLNTEAFF.

This chain uses TRBV4-1 with TRBJ2-7; perhaps TRBD1 as D (6 bases). CDR1 and CDR2 (germline): MGHRA, YSYEKL. With 1 base removed from V and 2 bases from J, the gap between germline ends came to 9 bases. The CDR3 is 14 residues long. The CDR3 DNA sequence: TGCGCCAGCAGCCAAGTCAGGGGCGCCTACGAGCAGTACTTC. It translates to CASSQVRGAYEQYF.

This clonotype came up many times. This sequence joins TRBV7-9 and TRBJ2-3, with 11 bases matching TRBD2. Per germline, CDR1 SEHNR and CDR2 FQNEAQ (reference sequence). This CDR3 has 16 residues. Unmatched junction bases numbered 6, after V lost 5 bases and J lost 2 bases. The CDR3 is CASSPGLAGITDTQYF. The CDR3 DNA reads TGTGCCAGCAGCCCCGGACTAGCGGGCATCACAGATACGCAGTATTTT. Complete variable domain (other parts from reference TRBV7-9 and TRBJ2-3): DTGVSQNPRHKITKRGQNVTFRCDPISEHNRLYWYRQTLGQGPEFLTYFQNEAQLEKSRLLSDRFSAERPKGSFSTLEIQRTEQGDSAMYLCASSPGLAGITDTQYFGPGTRLTVL.

This clonotype occurred a few times. The chain has TRBV7-6 and TRBJ2-7; the match to TRBD2 covers 10 bases. The length of the CDR3 is 16 residues. Germline assignment: CDR1 SGHVS and CDR2 FNYEAQ. V was pared by 2 bases and J by 2 bases, with 6 bases of the junction left unmatched. The CDR3 sequence is CASSLSRLAGAYEQYF. The CDR3, as DNA: TGTGCCAGCAGCTTATCCCGGCTAGCGGGGGCCTACGAGCAGTACTTC.

With respect to this clonotype: Possible read error: a much larger clone is one base away. No conserved phenylalanine or tryptophan is present at the end of the CDR3, so a read error is the likely explanation. V gene TRBV12-3 or TRBV12-4 combines with J gene TRBJ2-5; 7 nucleotides agree with TRBD1. V dropped 8 bases and J dropped 1; count of bases not matched to a gene: 4. The CDR3 is 13 residues long. The CDR3 is CASGRDSQETQYS. The CDR3 DNA reads TGTGCCAGCGGCCGGGACAGCCAAGAGACCCAGTACTCC.

This clonotype was seen ten or more times. The genes are TRBV28 and TRBJ1-2, with 10 bases lining up with TRBD1. CDR3 length equals 14 residues. Germline trimming cut 5 bases from V and 8 bases from J; bases unmatched to any gene: 8. Germline V CDR1 and CDR2: MDHEN, SYDVKM. This CDR3 reads CASSPGTGDKGYTF. The DNA for the CDR3 is TGTGCCAGCAGTCCGGGGACAGGGGATAAAGGCTACACCTTC.

This clonotype was counted at least ten times. This rearrangement joins TRBV6-2 or TRBV6-3 to TRBJ2-7; 12 bases line up with TRBD2. CDR3 size: 13 residues. Germline values: CDR1 MNHEY, CDR2 SVGEGT. Trimming cost V 7 bases and J 5 bases; bases outside gene matches: 3. The CDR3 region is CASIGTSGHEQYF. The CDR3 DNA is TGTGCCAGCATCGGGACTAGCGGGCACGAGCAGTACTTC.

In this sample, this clonotype turned up a few times. Possible read error: a much larger clone is one base away. V is TRBV20-1 and J is TRBJ2-7; D ambiguous. V lost 5 bases and J 2 bases, leaving 13 bases between the germline ends. Germline-derived CDR1 and CDR2 are DFQATT and SNEGSKA (reference sequence). The CDR3 is made up of 13 amino acids. CDR3 DNA sequence: TGCAGTGCTCGTGGACGGGCCCCCTACGAGCAGTACTTC. Translating gives CSARGRAPYEQYF.

This clonotype appeared many times. V usage is TRBV7-3 and J usage is TRBJ2-5; 8 bases map to TRBD2. V was pared by 5 bases and J by 4 bases, with 9 bases of the junction left unmatched. Looked up from germline, CDR1 is SGHTA and CDR2 is FQGTGA. This CDR3 spans 15 amino acids. The CDR3 nucleotides are TGTGCCAGCAGCAGAGGGACTAGTTGGGTAGAGACCCAGTACTTC. Protein product: CASSRGTSWVETQYF.

The chain recombines TRBV11-2 with TRBJ1-1, with D maybe TRBD1 (5 bases). Germline-derived CDR1 and CDR2 are SGHAT and FQNNGV. The V end lost 5 bases, the J end lost 10 bases, and 14 bases lay between the germline ends. This CDR3 is built from 12 residues. The CDR3 sequence is CASSLPGGVAFF. CDR3 bases: TGTGCCAGCAGCCTCCCGGGGGGGGTAGCTTTCTTT. Looking up the rest from reference TRBV11-2 and TRBJ1-1 gives the full variable domain: EAGVAQSPRYKIIEKRQSVAFWCNPISGHATLYWYQQILGQGPKLLIQFQNNGVVDDSQLPKDRFSAERLKGVDSTLKIQPAKLEDSAVYLCASSLPGGVAFFGQGTRLTVV.